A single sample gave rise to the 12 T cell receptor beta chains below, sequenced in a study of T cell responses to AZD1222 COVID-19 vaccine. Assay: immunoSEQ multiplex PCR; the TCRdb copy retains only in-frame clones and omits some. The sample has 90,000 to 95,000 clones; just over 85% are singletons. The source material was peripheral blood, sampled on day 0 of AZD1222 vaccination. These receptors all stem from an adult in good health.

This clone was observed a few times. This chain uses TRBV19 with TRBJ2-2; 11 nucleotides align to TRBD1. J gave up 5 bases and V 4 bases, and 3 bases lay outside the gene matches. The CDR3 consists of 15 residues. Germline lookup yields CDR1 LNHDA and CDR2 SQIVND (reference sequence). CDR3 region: CASSKGQGVTGELFF. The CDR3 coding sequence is TGTGCCAGTAGTAAGGGACAGGGGGTGACCGGGGAGCTGTTTTTT.

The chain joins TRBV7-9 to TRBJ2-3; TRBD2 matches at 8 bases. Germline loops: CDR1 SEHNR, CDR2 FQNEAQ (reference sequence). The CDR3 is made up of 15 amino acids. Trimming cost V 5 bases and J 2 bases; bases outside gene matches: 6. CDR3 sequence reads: CASSKRTSNTDTQYF. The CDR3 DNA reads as TGTGCCAGCAGCAAAAGGACTAGCAACACAGATACGCAGTATTTT. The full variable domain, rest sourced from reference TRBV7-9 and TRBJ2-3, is DTGVSQNPRHKITKRGQNVTFRCDPISEHNRLYWYRQTLGQGPEFLTYFQNEAQLEKSRLLSDRFSAERPKGSFSTLEIQRTEQGDSAMYLCASSKRTSNTDTQYFGPGTRLTVL.

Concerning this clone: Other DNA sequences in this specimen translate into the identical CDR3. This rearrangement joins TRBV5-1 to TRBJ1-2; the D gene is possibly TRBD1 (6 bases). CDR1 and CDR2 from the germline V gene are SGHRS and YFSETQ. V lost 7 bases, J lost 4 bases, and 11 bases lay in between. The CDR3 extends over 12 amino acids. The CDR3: CASSEGGYGYTF. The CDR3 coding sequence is TGCGCCAGCTCGGAAGGGGGCTATGGCTACACCTTC.

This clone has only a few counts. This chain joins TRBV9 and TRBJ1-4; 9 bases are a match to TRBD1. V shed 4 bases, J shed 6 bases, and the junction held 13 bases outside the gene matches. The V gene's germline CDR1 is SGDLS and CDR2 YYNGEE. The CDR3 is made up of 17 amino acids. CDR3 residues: CASSLGTGRYGDEKLFF. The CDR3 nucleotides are TGTGCCAGCAGCCTAGGGACAGGGAGATACGGGGATGAAAAACTGTTTTTT.

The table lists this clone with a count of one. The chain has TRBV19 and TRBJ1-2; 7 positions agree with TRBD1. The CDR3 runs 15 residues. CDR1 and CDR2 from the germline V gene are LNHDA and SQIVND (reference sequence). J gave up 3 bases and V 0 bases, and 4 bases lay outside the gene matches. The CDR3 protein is CASSIDPQGDYGYTF. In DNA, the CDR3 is TGTGCCAGTAGTATAGATCCTCAGGGGGACTATGGCTACACCTTC. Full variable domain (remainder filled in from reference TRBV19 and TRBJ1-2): DGGITQSPKYLFRKEGQNVTLSCEQNLNHDAMYWYRQDPGQGLRLIYYSQIVNDFQKGDIAEGYSVSREKKESFPLTVTSAQKNPTAFYLCASSIDPQGDYGYTFGSGTRLTVV.

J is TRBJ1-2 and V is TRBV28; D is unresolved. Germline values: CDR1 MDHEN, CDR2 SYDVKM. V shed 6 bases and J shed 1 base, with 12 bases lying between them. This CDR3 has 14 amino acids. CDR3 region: CASRIDGHNYGYTF. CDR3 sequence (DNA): TGTGCCAGCAGAATAGACGGCCATAACTATGGCTACACCTTC.

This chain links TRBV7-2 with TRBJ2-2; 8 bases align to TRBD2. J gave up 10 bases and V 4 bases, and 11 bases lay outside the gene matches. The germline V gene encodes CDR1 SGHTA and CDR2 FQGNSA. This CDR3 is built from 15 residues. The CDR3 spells CASSSSGGGGTELFF. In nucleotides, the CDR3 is TGTGCCAGCAGCTCGTCAGGTGGCGGGGGGACGGAGCTGTTTTTT.

Here the CDR3 reads CASTHPYTGGYGYTF. The CDR3 nucleotides are TGTGCCAGTACCCACCCCTACACAGGGGGCTATGGCTACACCTTC. The chain combines TRBV19 with TRBJ1-2; 8 nucleotides line up with TRBD1. This CDR3 spans 15 amino acids. Germline CDR1 reads LNHDA; CDR2 reads SQIVND (reference sequence). Trimming at V came to 7 bases and at J to 4 bases, leaving 11 bases not matched to a gene.

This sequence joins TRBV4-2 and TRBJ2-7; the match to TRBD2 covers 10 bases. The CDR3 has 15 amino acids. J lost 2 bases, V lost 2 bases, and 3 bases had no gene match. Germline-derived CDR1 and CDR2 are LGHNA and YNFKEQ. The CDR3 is CASSQPGTSAYEQYF. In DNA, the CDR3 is TGTGCCAGCAGCCAACCCGGGACTAGCGCCTACGAGCAGTACTTC.

CDR3 in DNA: TGTGCCTGGAATCCCGGGACTAGCGGTACAGATACGCAGTATTTT. This encodes CAWNPGTSGTDTQYF. The chain joins TRBV30 to TRBJ2-3; 11 positions agree with TRBD2. Per germline, CDR1 GTSNPN and CDR2 SVGIG (reference sequence). Trimming at V came to 4 bases and at J to 3 bases, leaving 6 bases not matched to a gene. The length of the CDR3 is 15 residues.

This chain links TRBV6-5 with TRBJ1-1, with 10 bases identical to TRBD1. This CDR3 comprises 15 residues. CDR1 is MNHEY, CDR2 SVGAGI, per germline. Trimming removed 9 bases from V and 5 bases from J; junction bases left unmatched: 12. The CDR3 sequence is CASQWTGGRSTEAFF. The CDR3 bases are TGTGCCAGTCAGTGGACAGGGGGGCGTTCTACTGAAGCTTTCTTT.

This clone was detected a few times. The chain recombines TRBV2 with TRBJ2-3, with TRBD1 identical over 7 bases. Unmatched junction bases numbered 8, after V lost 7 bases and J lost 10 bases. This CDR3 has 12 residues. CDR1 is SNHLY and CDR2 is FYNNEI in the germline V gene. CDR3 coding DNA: TGTGCCAGCATCCCAGGGGGTCTTGCGCAGTATTTT. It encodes CASIPGGLAQYF.